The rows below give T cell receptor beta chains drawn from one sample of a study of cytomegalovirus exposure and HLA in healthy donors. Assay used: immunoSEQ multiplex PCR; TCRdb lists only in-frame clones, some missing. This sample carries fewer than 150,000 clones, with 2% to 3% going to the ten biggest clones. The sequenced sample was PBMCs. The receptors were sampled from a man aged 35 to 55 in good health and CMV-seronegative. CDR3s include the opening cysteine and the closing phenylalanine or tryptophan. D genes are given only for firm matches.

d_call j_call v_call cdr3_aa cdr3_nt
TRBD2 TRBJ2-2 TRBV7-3 CASSAIAGGTGELFF TGTGCCAGCAGCGCGATAGCGGGGGGAACCGGGGAGCTGTTTTTT
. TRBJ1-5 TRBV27 CASRETTPNGAQHF TGTGCCAGCAGGGAGACGACTCCCAATGGTGCCCAGCATTTT
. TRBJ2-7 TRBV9 CASSVGQGNSYEQYF TGTGCCAGCAGCGTAGGGCAGGGGAACTCCTACGAGCAGTACTTC
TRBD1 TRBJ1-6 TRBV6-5 CASRYQTGSNSPLHF TGTGCCAGCAGGTACCAGACAGGGAGTAATTCACCCCTCCACTTT
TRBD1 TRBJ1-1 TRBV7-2 CASSPGQGGTEAFF TGTGCCAGCAGCCCCGGACAGGGCGGAACTGAAGCTTTCTTT
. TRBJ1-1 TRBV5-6 CASSWTGGDEAFF TGTGCCAGCAGCTGGACCGGCGGGGATGAAGCTTTCTTT
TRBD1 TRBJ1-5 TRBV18 CASSPGTGNQPQHF TGTGCCAGCTCACCAGGGACAGGCAATCAGCCCCAGCATTTT
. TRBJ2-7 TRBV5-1 CASNLGDQEQYF TGCGCCAGCAACTTGGGTGATCAGGAGCAGTACTTC
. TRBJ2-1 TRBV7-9 CASSLSSSYNEQFF TGTGCCAGCAGCTTATCGAGCTCCTACAATGAGCAGTTCTTC
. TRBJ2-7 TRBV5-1 CASSLQPVDEQYF TGCGCCAGCAGCTTACAACCCGTTGACGAGCAGTACTTC
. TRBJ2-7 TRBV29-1 CSVGYSSYEQYF TGCAGCGTTGGATACAGCTCCTACGAGCAGTACTTC
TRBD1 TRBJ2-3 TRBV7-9 CASSLDLRGRGVLTDTQYF TGTGCCAGCAGCTTAGATCTCAGGGGGCGTGGAGTCCTCACAGATACGCAGTATTTT
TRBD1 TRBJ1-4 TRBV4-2 CASSQGRDRPATNEKLFF TGTGCCAGCAGCCAAGGCCGGGACAGACCTGCAACTAATGAAAAACTGTTTTTT
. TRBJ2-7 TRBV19 CASSMSQAIYEQYF TGTGCCAGTAGTATGAGTCAGGCAATCTACGAGCAGTACTTC
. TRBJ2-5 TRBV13 CASSPRSETQYF TGTGCCAGCAGCCCCCGGTCGGAGACCCAGTACTTC
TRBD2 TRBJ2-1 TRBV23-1 CASSGTSGVICNEQFF TGCGCCAGCAGTGGGACTAGCGGGGTTATATGCAATGAGCAGTTCTTC
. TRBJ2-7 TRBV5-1 CASSLDPGLTSYEQYF TGCGCCAGCAGCTTGGATCCGGGACTGACGTCCTACGAGCAGTACTTC
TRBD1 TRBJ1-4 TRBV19 CASSPRTGESEKLFF TGTGCCAGTAGTCCCCGGACAGGGGAAAGCGAAAAACTGTTTTTT
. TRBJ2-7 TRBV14 CASSRGGSRSYEQYF TGTGCCAGCAGCAGGGGGGGCTCCCGCTCCTACGAGCAGTACTTC
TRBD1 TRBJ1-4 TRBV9 CASSGRQGGAGEKLFF TGTGCCAGCAGCGGGAGACAAGGGGGCGCAGGTGAAAAACTGTTTTTT
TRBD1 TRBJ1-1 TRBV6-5 CASSRDRAARAFF TGTGCCAGCAGCCGGGACAGGGCTGCACGAGCTTTCTTT
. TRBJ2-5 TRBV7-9 CGTAEGETQYF TGTGGGACAGCTGAGGGGGAGACCCAGTACTTC
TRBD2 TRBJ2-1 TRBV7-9 CASSPLAGNYNEQFF TGTGCCAGCAGCCCACTAGCGGGGAACTACAATGAGCAGTTCTTC
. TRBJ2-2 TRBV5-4 CASSIRDIPGELFF TGTGCCAGCAGCATAAGGGACATCCCCGGGGAGCTGTTTTTT
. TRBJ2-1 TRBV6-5 CASNRGRGTNEQFF TGTGCCAGCAACCGGGGGCGGGGGACGAATGAGCAGTTCTTC
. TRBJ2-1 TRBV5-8 CASSALAISYNEQFF TGTGCCAGCAGCGCCTTGGCCATCTCCTACAATGAGCAGTTCTTC
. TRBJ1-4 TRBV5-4 CASSPGIGNEKLFF TGTGCCAGCAGTCCCGGGATAGGTAATGAAAAACTGTTTTTT
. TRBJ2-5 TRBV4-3 CASSQDIGESETQYF TGCGCCAGCAGCCAAGATATCGGAGAATCAGAGACCCAGTACTTC
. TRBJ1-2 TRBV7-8 CASSLGSGRGFRNGYTF TGTGCCAGCAGCTTAGGCTCTGGGAGGGGGTTCAGGAATGGCTACACCTTC
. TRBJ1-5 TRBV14 CASSRAGGNQPQHF TGTGCCAGCAGCCGTGCCGGGGGCAATCAGCCCCAGCATTTT
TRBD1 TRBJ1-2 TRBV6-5 CASSPYRDRGGGYTF TGTGCCAGCAGTCCTTACCGGGACAGGGGGGGAGGCTACACCTTC
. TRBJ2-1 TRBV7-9 CASSRGSYNEQFF TGTGCCAGCAGCAGGGGCTCCTACAATGAGCAGTTCTTC
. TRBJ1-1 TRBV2 CASSEAAGTEAFF TGTGCCAGCAGTGAAGCGGCAGGCACTGAAGCTTTCTTT
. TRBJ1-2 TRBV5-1 CASSSTGVYGYTF TGCGCCAGCAGCTCGACAGGAGTCTATGGCTACACCTTC
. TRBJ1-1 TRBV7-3 CASSLRQNTEAFF TGTGCCAGCAGCTTAAGGCAGAACACTGAAGCTTTCTTT
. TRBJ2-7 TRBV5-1 CASSPYSGQSYEQYF TGCGCCAGCAGCCCATATTCCGGACAGAGCTACGAGCAGTACTTC
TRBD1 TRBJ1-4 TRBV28 CASKDRGKGNEKLFF TGTGCCAGCAAGGACAGGGGCAAGGGTAATGAAAAACTGTTTTTT
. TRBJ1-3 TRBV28 CASSSGTYVYSGNTIYF TGTGCCAGCAGTTCCGGGACATACGTTTACTCTGGAAACACCATATATTTT
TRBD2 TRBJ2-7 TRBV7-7 CASNSLAGLSYEQYF TGTGCCAGCAATTCCTTAGCGGGTTTATCCTACGAGCAGTACTTC
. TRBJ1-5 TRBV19 CASSLLYSNQPQHF TGTGCCAGTAGTTTGCTATATAGCAATCAGCCCCAGCATTTT
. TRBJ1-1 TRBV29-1 CSASGNLETEAFF TGCAGCGCCTCAGGGAACTTAGAAACTGAAGCTTTCTTT
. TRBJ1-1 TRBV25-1 CASRETGMNTEAFF TGTGCCAGCAGAGAGACAGGCATGAACACTGAAGCTTTCTTT
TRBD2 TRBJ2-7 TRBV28 CATSGTSKTYEQYF TGTGCCACCTCCGGGACTAGCAAGACCTACGAGCAGTACTTC
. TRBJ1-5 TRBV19 CASSIQGNPNQPQHF TGTGCCAGTAGTATCCAGGGGAACCCCAATCAGCCCCAGCATTTT
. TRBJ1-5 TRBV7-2 CASSSRGGQPQHF TGTGCCAGCAGCTCTAGAGGCGGACAGCCCCAGCATTTT